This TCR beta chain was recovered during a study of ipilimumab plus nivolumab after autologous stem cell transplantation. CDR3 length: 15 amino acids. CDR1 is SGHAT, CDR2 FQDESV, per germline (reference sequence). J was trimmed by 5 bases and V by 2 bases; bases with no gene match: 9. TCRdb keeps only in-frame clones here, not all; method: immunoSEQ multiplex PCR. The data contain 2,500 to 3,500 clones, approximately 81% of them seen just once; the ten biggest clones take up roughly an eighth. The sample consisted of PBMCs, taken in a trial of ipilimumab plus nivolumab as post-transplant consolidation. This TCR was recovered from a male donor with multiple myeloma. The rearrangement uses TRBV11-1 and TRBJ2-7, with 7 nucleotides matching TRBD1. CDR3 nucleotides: TGTGCCAGCAGCTTAAGCAGGGGGTTCGTACACGAGCAGTACTTC. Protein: CASSLSRGFVHEQYF.